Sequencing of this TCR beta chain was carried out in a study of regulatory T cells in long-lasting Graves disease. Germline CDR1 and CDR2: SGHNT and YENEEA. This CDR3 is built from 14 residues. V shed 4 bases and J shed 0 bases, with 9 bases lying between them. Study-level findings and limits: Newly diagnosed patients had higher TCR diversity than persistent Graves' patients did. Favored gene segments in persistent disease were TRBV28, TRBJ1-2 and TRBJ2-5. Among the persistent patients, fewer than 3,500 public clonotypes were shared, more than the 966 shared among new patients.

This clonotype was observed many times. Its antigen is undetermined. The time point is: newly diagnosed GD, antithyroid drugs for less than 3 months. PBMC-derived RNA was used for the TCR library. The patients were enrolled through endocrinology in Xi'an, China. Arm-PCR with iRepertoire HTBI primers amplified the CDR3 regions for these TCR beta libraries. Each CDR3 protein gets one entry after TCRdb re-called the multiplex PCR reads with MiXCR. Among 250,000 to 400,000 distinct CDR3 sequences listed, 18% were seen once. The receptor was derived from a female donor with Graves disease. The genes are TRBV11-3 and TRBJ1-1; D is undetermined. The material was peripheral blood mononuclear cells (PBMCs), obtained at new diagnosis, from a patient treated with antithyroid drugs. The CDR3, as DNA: TGTGCCAGCAGCTCGGAGCCAGTGAACACTGAAGCTTTCTTT. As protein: CASSSEPVNTEAFF.